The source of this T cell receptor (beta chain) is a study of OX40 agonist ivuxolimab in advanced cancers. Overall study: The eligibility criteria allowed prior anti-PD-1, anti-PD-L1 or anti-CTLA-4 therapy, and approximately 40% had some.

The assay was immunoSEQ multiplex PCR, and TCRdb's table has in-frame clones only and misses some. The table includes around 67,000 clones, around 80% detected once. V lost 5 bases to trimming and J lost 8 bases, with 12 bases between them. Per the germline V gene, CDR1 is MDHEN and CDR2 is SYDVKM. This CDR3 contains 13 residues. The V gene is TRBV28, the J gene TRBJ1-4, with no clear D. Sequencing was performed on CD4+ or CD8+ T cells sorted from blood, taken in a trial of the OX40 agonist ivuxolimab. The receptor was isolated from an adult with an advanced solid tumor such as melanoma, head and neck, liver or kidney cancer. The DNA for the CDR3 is TGTGCCAGCAGTCGCGGGCCGGGGGAAAAACTGTTTTTT. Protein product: CASSRGPGEKLFF.